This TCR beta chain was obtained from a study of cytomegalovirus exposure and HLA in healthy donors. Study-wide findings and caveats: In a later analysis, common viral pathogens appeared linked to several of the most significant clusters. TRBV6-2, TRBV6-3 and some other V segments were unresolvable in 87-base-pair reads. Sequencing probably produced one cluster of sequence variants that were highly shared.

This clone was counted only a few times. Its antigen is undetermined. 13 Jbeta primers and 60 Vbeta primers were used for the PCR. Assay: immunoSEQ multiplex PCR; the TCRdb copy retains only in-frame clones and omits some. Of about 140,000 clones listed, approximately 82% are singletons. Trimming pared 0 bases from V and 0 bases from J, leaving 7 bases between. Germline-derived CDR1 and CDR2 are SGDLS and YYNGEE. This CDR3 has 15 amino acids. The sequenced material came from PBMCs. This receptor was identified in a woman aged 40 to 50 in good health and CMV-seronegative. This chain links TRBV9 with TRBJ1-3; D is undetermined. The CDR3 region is CASSVDHSSGNTIYF. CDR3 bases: TGTGCCAGCAGCGTAGATCACAGCTCTGGAAACACCATATATTTT.